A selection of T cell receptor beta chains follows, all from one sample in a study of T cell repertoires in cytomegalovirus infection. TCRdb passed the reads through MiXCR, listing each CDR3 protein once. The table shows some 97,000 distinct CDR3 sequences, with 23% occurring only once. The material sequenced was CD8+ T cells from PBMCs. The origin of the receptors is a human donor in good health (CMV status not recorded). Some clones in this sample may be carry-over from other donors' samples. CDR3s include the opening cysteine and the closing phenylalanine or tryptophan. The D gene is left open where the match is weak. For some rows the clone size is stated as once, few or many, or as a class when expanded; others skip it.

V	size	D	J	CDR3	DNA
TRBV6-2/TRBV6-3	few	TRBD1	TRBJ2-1	CASSYWTGPSSYNEQFF	TGTGCCAGCAGTTACTGGACAGGTCCAAGCTCCTACAATGAGCAGTTCTTC
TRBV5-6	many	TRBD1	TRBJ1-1	CASSSNPGQRNTEAFF	TGTGCCAGCAGCTCTAACCCGGGACAGAGGAACACTGAAGCTTTCTTT
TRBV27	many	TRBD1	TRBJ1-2	CASSPSIGDRGPGGYTF	TGTGCCAGCAGTCCTAGCATCGGGGACAGGGGGCCTGGTGGCTACACCTTC
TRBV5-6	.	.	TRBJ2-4	CATSTGAAGIQYF	TGTGCCACCTCGACAGGCGCCGCAGGCATTCAGTACTTC
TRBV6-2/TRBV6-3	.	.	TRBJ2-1	CASRDREGFAYNEQFF	TGTGCCAGCAGGGACAGGGAGGGGTTTGCCTACAATGAGCAGTTCTTC
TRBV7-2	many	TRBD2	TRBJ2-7	CASSLEIVSGGNEQYF	TGTGCCAGCAGCTTAGAGATCGTTAGCGGGGGGAACGAGCAGTACTTC
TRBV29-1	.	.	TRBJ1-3	CSVVGSGNTIYF	TGCAGCGTTGTGGGGTCCGGAAACACCATATATTTT
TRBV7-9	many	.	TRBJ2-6	CASRSAASSSGANVLTF	TGTGCCAGCCGCTCGGCGGCGTCTAGCTCTGGGGCCAACGTCCTGACTTTC
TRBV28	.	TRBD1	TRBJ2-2	CASQYRDRGGGELFF	TGTGCCAGCCAATACCGGGACAGGGGGGGCGGGGAGCTGTTTTTT
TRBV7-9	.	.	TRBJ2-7	CASMGADEQYF	TGTGCCAGCATGGGAGCGGACGAGCAGTACTTC
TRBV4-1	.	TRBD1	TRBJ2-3	CASSQRDRGLTDTQYF	TGCGCCAGCAGCCAGAGGGACAGGGGCCTTACAGATACGCAGTATTTT
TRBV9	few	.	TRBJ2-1	CASSPVWGYNEQFF	TGTGCCAGCAGCCCAGTTTGGGGGTACAATGAGCAGTTCTTC
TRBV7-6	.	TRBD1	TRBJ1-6	CASSIHDTGARSPLHF	TGTGCCAGCAGCATCCACGATACAGGGGCGAGGTCACCCCTCCACTTT
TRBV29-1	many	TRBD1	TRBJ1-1	CSVELGQDYTEAFF	TGCAGCGTTGAATTAGGACAGGATTACACTGAAGCTTTCTTT
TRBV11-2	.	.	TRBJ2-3	CASSLEMGRSSSTDTQYF	TGTGCCAGCAGCTTAGAAATGGGACGATCTTCTAGCACAGATACGCAGTATTTT
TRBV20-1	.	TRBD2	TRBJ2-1	CSARDHRAGELYNEQFF	TGCAGTGCTAGAGATCACCGAGCGGGAGAATTATACAATGAGCAGTTCTTC